One sample yielded the 11 T cell receptor beta chains listed below, sequenced in a study of Graves' ophthalmopathy and Graves' hyperthyroidism. The study amplified TCR beta CDR3 regions using RNA transcripts. First-round RT-PCR used HTBI primers; second-round multiplex PCR followed. TCRdb passed the multiplex PCR reads through MiXCR, listing each CDR3 protein once. The sample lists about 500,000 distinct CDR3 sequences, under 45% occurring once. The specimen was peripheral blood or thyroid tissue (not recorded which). These receptors were obtained from an adult man with Graves' hyperthyroidism.

The rearrangement uses TRBV29-1 and TRBJ2-2, with TRBD1 as a possible D gene (6 bases). CDR3 size: 12 residues. Trimming took off 6 bases at V and 4 bases at J, with 9 bases between the two ends. Per germline, CDR1 SQVTM and CDR2 ANQGSEA. CDR3 nucleotides: TGCAGCGTCGGACAGCTCACCGGGGAGCTGTTTTTT. Its protein product is CSVGQLTGELFF.

This clonotype was picked up many times. This chain links TRBV24-1 with TRBJ1-2; D possibly corresponds to TRBD1 (5 bases). Germline V CDR1 and CDR2: KGHDR, SFDVKD. There are 13 residues in the CDR3. V dropped 1 base and J dropped 7 bases, with 9 bases sitting between them. CDR3: CATSDLGVGGYTF. CDR3 in DNA: TGTGCCACCAGTGATTTAGGGGTGGGTGGCTACACCTTC.

Comment on this clonotype: Since the CDR3 does not end with the conserved phenylalanine or tryptophan, this likely comes from a read error. It is unclear where the CDR3 begins or ends on the DNA, so no DNA is shown, and the CDR3 is as TCRdb lists it. The CDR3 spells CASSPDGLLA. The V call is TRBV11-2, the J call TRBJ1-6. Germline values: CDR1 SGHAT, CDR2 FQNNGV. The CDR3 spans 10 amino acids, including both terminal residues.

The chain couples TRBV7-2 to TRBJ2-5; D uncertain. V was clipped by 5 bases and J by 4 bases, with 11 bases between them. This CDR3 has 13 amino acids. The germline V gene has CDR1 SGHTA and CDR2 FQGNSA. The CDR3 DNA is TGTGCCAGCAGCCCCGACCATCGAGAGACCCAGTACTTC. Encoded protein: CASSPDHRETQYF.

Ten or more counts support this clonotype. The genes are TRBV7-9 and TRBJ1-2, with 7 bases fitting TRBD1. The V gene's germline CDR1 is SEHNR and CDR2 FQNEAQ (reference sequence). Germline trimming cut 4 bases from V and 6 bases from J; bases unmatched to any gene: 8. The CDR3 is made up of 14 amino acids. CDR3 region: CASSSDRKGDGYTF. The CDR3 DNA follows: TGTGCCAGCAGCTCGGACAGGAAAGGAGATGGCTACACCTTC.

About this clonotype itself: A much larger clone is a single base away; this may be a read error. The CDR3 DNA sequence: TGTGCCAGCAAGACGGCCTATGGCTACACCTTC. It specifies CASKTAYGYTF. The chain combines TRBV2 with TRBJ1-2; D is ambiguous. This CDR3 is built from 11 residues. V was shortened by 7 bases and J by 4 bases, with 7 bases between the two germline ends. The germline CDR1 and CDR2 sequences are SNHLY and FYNNEI.

The V call is TRBV25-1, the J call TRBJ2-7; 9 bases match TRBD1. CDR3 length: 13 residues. Germline CDR1 is MGHDK and CDR2 is SYGVNS. The ends lost 7 bases at V and 3 bases at J; junction bases unmatched: 4. The CDR3 spells CASTQTGGYEQYF. CDR3 bases: TGTGCCAGCACTCAGACAGGGGGCTACGAGCAGTACTTC.

V and J are TRBV7-9 and TRBJ1-4, with 7 bases identical to TRBD1. V was pared by 3 bases and J by 4 bases, with 8 bases of the junction left unmatched. Germline V lookup: CDR1 SEHNR, CDR2 FQNEAQ (reference sequence). This CDR3 has 16 residues. The CDR3 reads CASSFRQGGLNEKLFF. CDR3 bases: TGTGCCAGCAGCTTTCGCCAGGGGGGACTTAATGAAAAACTGTTTTTT.

Points on this clonotype: This clone may be a read error of a much larger clone one base away. The V gene is TRBV7-2, the J gene TRBJ2-5; D may match TRBD1 or TRBD2 (5 bases each). CDR1 is SGHTA and CDR2 is FQGNSA in the germline V gene. This CDR3 has 15 amino acids. CDR3 sequence (DNA): TGTGCCAGCAGCTTAGATGGGAGCAGGGAAGAGGCCCAGTACTTC. Translated: CASSLDGSREEAQYF.

Concerning this clonotype: Just one base apart from a much larger clone, this may be a read error. The CDR3 loop reads CSARVLAGPYEQYF. DNA for the CDR3: TGCAGTGCTAGAGTACTAGCGGGCCCCTACGAGCAGTACTTC. The chain couples TRBV20-1 to TRBJ2-7; TRBD2 agrees at 9 bases. The CDR3 has 14 residues. With V trimmed by 1 base and J by 2 bases, 3 bases remained unmatched. Germline V gene data show CDR1 as DFQATT and CDR2 as SNEGSKA (reference sequence).

This clonotype showed up just once. This sequence may be a read error, since a much larger clone differs from it by one base. The chain recombines TRBV19 with TRBJ1-1; TRBD1 agrees at 9 bases. The CDR3 is 14 residues long. Trimming at V came to 6 bases and at J to 6 bases, leaving 8 bases not matched to a gene. CDR1 and CDR2 (germline): LNHDA, SQIVND (reference sequence). For the CDR3, the DNA is TGTGCCAGTAGCACAGGGGGCTCTGGCTCTGAAGCTTTCTTT. Amino acid sequence: CASSTGGSGSEAFF.